A single sample gave rise to the 15 T cell receptor beta chains below, sequenced in a study of T cell responses to AZD1222 COVID-19 vaccine. Produced via immunoSEQ multiplex PCR; TCRdb's table is partial and in-frame only. The listing contains around 140,000 clones. The sequencing sample was made of peripheral blood. The receptors here all came from an adult in good health.

The genes are TRBV5-6 and TRBJ2-7, with TRBD1 matching over 8 bases. This CDR3 has 17 residues. V was clipped by 1 base and J by 0 bases; unmatched bases: 9. Germline V gene data show CDR1 as SGHDT and CDR2 as YYEEEE. The CDR3 region is CASSLTGQGMVSYEQYF. DNA of the CDR3: TGTGCCAGCAGCTTGACCGGACAGGGAATGGTCTCCTACGAGCAGTACTTC.

The chain has TRBV11-2 and TRBJ1-4; possibly TRBD1 for D (5 bases). The CDR3 loop spans 15 amino acids. The germline V and J ends were trimmed by 0 bases and 4 bases, with 9 bases remaining between them. Germline CDR1 and CDR2: SGHAT and FQNNGV. This chain's CDR3 is CASSLEGASNEKLFF. CDR3 nucleotide sequence: TGTGCCAGCAGCTTAGAAGGGGCCAGTAATGAAAAACTGTTTTTT.

The V call is TRBV29-1, the J call TRBJ1-1; no reliable D call. With 4 bases removed from V and 5 bases from J, the gap between germline ends came to 11 bases. This CDR3 contains 12 residues. The V gene's germline CDR1 is SQVTM and CDR2 ANQGSEA. CDR3 in amino acids: CSVALVGTEAFF. CDR3 coding DNA: TGCAGCGTTGCGTTGGTAGGGACTGAAGCTTTCTTT.

CDR3 sequence: CASSLVRGPTGGPLHF. The CDR3 nucleotides read TGTGCCAGCAGCTTAGTCAGGGGTCCAACCGGGGGACCCCTCCACTTT. The chain couples TRBV7-8 to TRBJ1-6; weak D call: TRBD1 (6 bases). With 1 base removed from V and 12 bases from J, the gap between germline ends came to 19 bases. This CDR3 is 16 amino acids long. Germline CDR1 reads SGHVS; CDR2 reads FQNEAQ.

V and J are TRBV3-1 (or the pseudogene TRBV3-2) and TRBJ1-1; TRBD1 aligns across 10 bases. Germline lookup yields CDR1 LGHDT and CDR2 YNNKEL (reference sequence). The CDR3 contains 16 residues. The ends lost 4 bases at V and 2 bases at J; junction bases unmatched: 7. The CDR3 reads CASSLSGTGVNTEAFF. The CDR3 nucleotides read TGTGCCAGCAGCCTCTCCGGGACAGGGGTTAACACTGAAGCTTTCTTT.

The rearrangement links TRBV18 to TRBJ1-1; no definite D call. Germline CDR1 reads KGHSH; CDR2 reads LQKENI. V lost 1 base to trimming and J lost 1 base, with 7 bases between them. The CDR3 consists of 14 residues. The CDR3 bases are TGTGCCAGCTCACCACTAAATGAGAACACTGAAGCTTTCTTT. Amino acids: CASSPLNENTEAFF.

The gene calls are TRBV3-1 (or the pseudogene TRBV3-2) and TRBJ1-1; D is unresolved. The ends were cut back, 3 bases at V and 5 bases at J, with 7 bases in the middle. The CDR3 has 12 residues. The germline CDR1 and CDR2 sequences are LGHDT and YNNKEL (reference sequence). CDR3 in amino acids: CASSQGNTEAFF. The CDR3 region has the DNA TGTGCCAGCAGCCAGGGTAATACTGAAGCTTTCTTT.

The chain uses TRBV6-6 and TRBJ1-2; D not resolved. CDR3 length: 14 residues. Germline CDR1 reads MNHNY; CDR2 reads SVGAGI (reference sequence). Trimming took 5 bases from V and 7 from J, leaving 17 bases between them. CDR3 sequence: CASSRGGEGGGYTF. For the CDR3, the DNA is TGTGCCAGCAGTAGAGGCGGTGAGGGTGGTGGCTACACCTTC.

The V gene is TRBV27, the J gene TRBJ2-7; TRBD1 might be the D (5 bases). The CDR3 is made up of 14 amino acids. Trimming pared 1 base from V and 5 bases from J, leaving 12 bases between. The germline gives CDR1 MNHEY, CDR2 SMNVEV (reference sequence). CDR3 amino acids: CASSLWGQGHEQYF. CDR3 DNA: TGTGCCAGCAGTTTATGGGGCCAGGGCCACGAGCAGTACTTC.

The chain is built from TRBV11-3 and TRBJ2-1; D may be TRBD1 (6 bases). The CDR3 is made up of 15 amino acids. Germline V gene data show CDR1 as SGHNT and CDR2 as YENEEA. The V and J ends lost 0 bases and 3 bases respectively, with 9 bases between them. CDR3 DNA sequence: TGTGCCAGCAGCTTAGAGGGGGCAAACTACAATGAGCAGTTCTTC. Translating it yields CASSLEGANYNEQFF.

The V call is TRBV30, the J call TRBJ2-3; D unresolved. This CDR3 is built from 14 residues. Germline-derived CDR1 and CDR2 are GTSNPN and SVGIG (reference sequence). Trimming removed 0 bases at V and 2 bases at J, with 9 bases between. The CDR3 DNA reads TGTGCCTGGAGTGTTCAGGTCTCCACAGATACGCAGTATTTT. This gives the protein CAWSVQVSTDTQYF.

The V and J genes are TRBV29-1 and TRBJ1-5; D might be TRBD1 (6 bases). The CDR3 contains 16 residues. Trimming shortened V by 4 bases and J by 0 bases, and 16 bases separated the two germline ends. CDR1 SQVTM and CDR2 ANQGSEA come from the germline V gene. The DNA of the CDR3 is TGCAGCGTTGTAAACCCAGGGGTACTTAGCAATCAGCCCCAGCATTTT. Translated: CSVVNPGVLSNQPQHF.

The rearrangement links TRBV6-5 to TRBJ1-4; a possible D gene is TRBD1 (6 bases). Trimming removed 6 bases from V and 8 bases from J, with 19 bases in between. CDR1 is MNHEY and CDR2 is SVGAGI in the germline V gene. There are 15 residues in the CDR3. CDR3 coding DNA: TGTGCCAGCAGCGACCATTGGGGGCACGACGAAAAACTGTTTTTT. It codes for CASSDHWGHDEKLFF.

The chain couples TRBV18 to TRBJ1-6; D is unclear. CDR3 length: 14 residues. The germline V and J ends were trimmed by 6 bases and 7 bases, with 13 bases remaining between them. The germline V gene encodes CDR1 KGHSH and CDR2 LQKENI. The CDR3 DNA is TGTGCCAGCTCCCCGGCGCAGCAGAATTCACCCCTCCACTTT. Protein sequence: CASSPAQQNSPLHF.

The chain joins TRBV6-1 to TRBJ2-1, with 11 bases aligning to TRBD1. The germline V gene encodes CDR1 MNHNS and CDR2 SASEGT. V dropped 3 bases and J dropped 4; count of bases not matched to a gene: 5. This CDR3 has 16 amino acids. The CDR3 spells CASSDTGTGGYNEQFF. The CDR3 DNA is TGTGCCAGCAGTGACACCGGGACAGGGGGATACAATGAGCAGTTCTTC.